There are many counts of the clone carrying this TCR beta chain. Its antigen remains unidentified. The CDR3 runs 14 residues. Germline V lookup: CDR1 SGHRS, CDR2 YFSETQ. With 0 bases removed from V and 0 bases from J, the gap between germline ends came to 7 bases. TCRdb redid the calling of the 5' RACE reads with MiXCR, one entry per CDR3 protein. The sample holds approximately 90,000 distinct CDR3 sequences, 3% to 4% seen once. The data are from a study of neurological immune-mediated disorders. Notes on the study in general: The repertoires of 18 of 34 multiple sclerosis patients were placed by phylogenetic grouping in a single related-CDR3 cluster, which may be a signature.

Sequenced material: PBMCs. This chain connects TRBV5-1 to TRBJ2-7, with a possible D match to TRBD1 (5 bases). The sequence was obtained from a woman between 18 and 30 years old with multiple sclerosis. In DNA, the CDR3 is TGCGCCAGCAGCTTGGACAGGCCCTCCTACGAGCAGTACTTC. As protein: CASSLDRPSYEQYF.